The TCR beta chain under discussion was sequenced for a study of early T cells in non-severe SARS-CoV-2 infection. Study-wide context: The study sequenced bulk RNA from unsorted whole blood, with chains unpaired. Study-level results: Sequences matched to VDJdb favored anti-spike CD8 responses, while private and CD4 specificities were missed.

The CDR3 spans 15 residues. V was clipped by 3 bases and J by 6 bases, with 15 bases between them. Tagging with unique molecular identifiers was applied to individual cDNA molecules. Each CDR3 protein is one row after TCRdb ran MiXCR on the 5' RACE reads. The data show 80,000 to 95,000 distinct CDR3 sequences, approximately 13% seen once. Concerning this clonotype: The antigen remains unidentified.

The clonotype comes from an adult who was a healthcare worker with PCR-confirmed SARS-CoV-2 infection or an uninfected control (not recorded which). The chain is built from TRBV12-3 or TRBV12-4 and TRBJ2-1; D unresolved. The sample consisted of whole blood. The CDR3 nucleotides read TGTGCCAGCAGTTTCCCCCCAGTAGGTGGCAATGAGCAGTTCTTC. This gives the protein CASSFPPVGGNEQFF.